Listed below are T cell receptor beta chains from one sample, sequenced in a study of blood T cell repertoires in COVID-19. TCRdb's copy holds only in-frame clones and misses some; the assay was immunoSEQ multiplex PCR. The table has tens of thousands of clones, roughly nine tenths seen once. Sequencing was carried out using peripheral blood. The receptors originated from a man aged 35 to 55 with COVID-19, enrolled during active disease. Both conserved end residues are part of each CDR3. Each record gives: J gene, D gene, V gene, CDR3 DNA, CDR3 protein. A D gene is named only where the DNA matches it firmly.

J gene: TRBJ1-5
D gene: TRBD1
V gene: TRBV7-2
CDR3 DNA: TGTGCCAGCAGCCAGAACAGGGGGAATCAGCCCCAGCATTTT
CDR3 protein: CASSQNRGNQPQHF

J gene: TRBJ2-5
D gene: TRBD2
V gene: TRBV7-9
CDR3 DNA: TGTGCCAGCAGCATTACCGGGACTAGCCGGGAGACCCAGTACTTC
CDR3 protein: CASSITGTSRETQYF

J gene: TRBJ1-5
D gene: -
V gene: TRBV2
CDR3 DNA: TGTGCCAGCAGTGAACTGGGAGGGGTTAGCAATCAGCCCCAGCATTTT
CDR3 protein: CASSELGGVSNQPQHF

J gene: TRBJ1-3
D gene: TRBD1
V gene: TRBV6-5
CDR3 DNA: TGTGCCAGCAGTTATTCAGGAACAGGGGCTGGAAACACCATATATTTT
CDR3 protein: CASSYSGTGAGNTIYF

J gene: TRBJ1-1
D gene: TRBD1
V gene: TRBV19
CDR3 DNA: TGTGCCAGTAGTACCCCCGGGACAGTGAACACTGAAGCTTTCTTT
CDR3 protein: CASSTPGTVNTEAFF

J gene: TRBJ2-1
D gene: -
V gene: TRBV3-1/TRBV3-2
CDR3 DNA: TGTGCCAGCAGCCAAGCGACAGGTAATGAGCAGTTCTTC
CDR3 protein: CASSQATGNEQFF

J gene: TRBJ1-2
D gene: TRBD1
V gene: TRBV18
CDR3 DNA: TGTGCCAGCTCGCCATCGGTGACAGGGGGCAGCTATGGCTACACCTTC
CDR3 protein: CASSPSVTGGSYGYTF

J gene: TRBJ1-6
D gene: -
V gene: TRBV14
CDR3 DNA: TGTGCCAGCAGCTTGTGGGCGAGAACCTATAATTCACCCCTCCACTTT
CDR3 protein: CASSLWARTYNSPLHF

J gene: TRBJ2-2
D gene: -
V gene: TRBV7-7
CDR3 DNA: TGTGCCAGCAGCTTAGCGGCTCGGCGGCCGAACACCGGGGAGCTGTTTTTT
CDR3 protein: CASSLAARRPNTGELFF

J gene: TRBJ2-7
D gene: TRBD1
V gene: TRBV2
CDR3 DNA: TGTGCCAGCAGAGCCGGGACAGGGGGCGCACAGTACTTC
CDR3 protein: CASRAGTGGAQYF

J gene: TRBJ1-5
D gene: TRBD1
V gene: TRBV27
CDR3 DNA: TGTGCCAGCAGGTTAGGGACAGGGGCTAATCAGCCCCAGCATTTT
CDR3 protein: CASRLGTGANQPQHF